The clone carrying this T cell receptor (beta chain) was detected only once. The data were obtained in a study of blood T cell repertoires in COVID-19. Study processing details: Amplified reference gene primers provided the basis for estimating nucleated cell counts. TCRdb's copy holds only in-frame clones and misses some; the assay was immunoSEQ multiplex PCR. D and trimming were read from the DNA, whereas the V and J calls and clone size are those reported in that table. Found here are approximately 470,000 clones, about 85% of them singletons; the top ten hold 0.7%. Assignments of participants to cohorts depended upon their own reported clinical history. The sequence was obtained from a woman aged 18-29 years who had recovered from COVID-19. The specimen sequenced was PBMCs or T cells enriched from blood (not recorded which).

CDR3 coding DNA: TGTGCCAGCAGTCGGGACAGGGGTACCAAGGTCGCCTACGAGCAGTACTTC. Residues: CASSRDRGTKVAYEQYF. The chain recombines TRBV28 with TRBJ2-7; 10 bases agree with TRBD1. V dropped 5 bases and J dropped 2; count of bases not matched to a gene: 12. This CDR3 spans 17 amino acids. Germline CDR1 reads MDHEN; CDR2 reads SYDVKM. Variable domain in full (rest from reference TRBV28 and TRBJ2-7): DVKVTQSSRYLVKRTGEKVFLECVQDMDHENMFWYRQDPGLGLRLIYFSYDVKMKEKGDIPEGYSVSREKKERFSLILESASTNQTSMYLCASSRDRGTKVAYEQYFGPGTRLTVT.